This T cell receptor (beta chain) is from a study of blood T cell repertoires in COVID-19. Study summary: Collection of acute and convalescent COVID-19 samples took place in the United States, Italy and Spain. T cells, B-cell-depleted T cells, or PBMCs supplied cDNA or gDNA.

The CDR3 totals 13 residues. V was trimmed by 2 bases and J by 1 base, leaving 6 bases between them. Original analysis: Amplification from reference gene primers served as the basis for estimated nucleated cell counts. Clones were sequenced by immunoSEQ multiplex PCR, and TCRdb holds only the in-frame ones, with some missing. Clonal size and the V and J genes are those of that table, whereas D and trimming came from the DNA. The table lists around 150,000 clones, about 87% of them singletons. Followed over time, Seattle patients had been enrolled while infection was active. The specimen sequenced was peripheral blood. The genes are TRBV12-3 or TRBV12-4 and TRBJ2-7; D is possibly TRBD2 (5 bases). The TCR originated in a human donor with COVID-19, enrolled during active disease. The donor label of this sample is uncertain. The CDR3, as DNA: TGTGCCAGCAGTTTACGGGGTTCCTACGAGCAGTACTTC. As protein: CASSLRGSYEQYF.